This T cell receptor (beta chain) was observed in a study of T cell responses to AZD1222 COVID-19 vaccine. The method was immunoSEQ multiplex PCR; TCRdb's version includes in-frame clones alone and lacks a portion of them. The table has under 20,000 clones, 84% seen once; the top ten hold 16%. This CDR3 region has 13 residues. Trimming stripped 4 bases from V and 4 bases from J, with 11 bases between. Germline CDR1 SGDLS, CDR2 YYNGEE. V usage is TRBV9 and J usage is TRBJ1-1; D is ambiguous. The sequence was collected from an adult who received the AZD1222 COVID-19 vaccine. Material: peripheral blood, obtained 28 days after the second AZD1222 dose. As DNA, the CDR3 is TGTGCCAGCAGCTTTATTCAAGGCACTGAAGCTTTCTTT. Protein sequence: CASSFIQGTEAFF.